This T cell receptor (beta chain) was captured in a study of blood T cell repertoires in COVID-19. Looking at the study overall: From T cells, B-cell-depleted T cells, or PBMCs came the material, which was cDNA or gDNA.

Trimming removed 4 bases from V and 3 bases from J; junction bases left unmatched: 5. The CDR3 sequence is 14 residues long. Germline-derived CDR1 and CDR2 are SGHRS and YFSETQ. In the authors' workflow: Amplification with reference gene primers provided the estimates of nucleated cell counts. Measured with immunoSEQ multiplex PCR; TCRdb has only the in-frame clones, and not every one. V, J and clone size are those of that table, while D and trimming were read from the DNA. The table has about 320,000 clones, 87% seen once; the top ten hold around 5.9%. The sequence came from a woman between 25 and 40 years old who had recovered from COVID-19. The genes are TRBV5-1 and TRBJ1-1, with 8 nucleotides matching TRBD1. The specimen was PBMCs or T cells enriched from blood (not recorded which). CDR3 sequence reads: CASSAAGGYTEAFF. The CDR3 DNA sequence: TGCGCCAGCAGCGCTGCAGGGGGCTACACTGAAGCTTTCTTT.